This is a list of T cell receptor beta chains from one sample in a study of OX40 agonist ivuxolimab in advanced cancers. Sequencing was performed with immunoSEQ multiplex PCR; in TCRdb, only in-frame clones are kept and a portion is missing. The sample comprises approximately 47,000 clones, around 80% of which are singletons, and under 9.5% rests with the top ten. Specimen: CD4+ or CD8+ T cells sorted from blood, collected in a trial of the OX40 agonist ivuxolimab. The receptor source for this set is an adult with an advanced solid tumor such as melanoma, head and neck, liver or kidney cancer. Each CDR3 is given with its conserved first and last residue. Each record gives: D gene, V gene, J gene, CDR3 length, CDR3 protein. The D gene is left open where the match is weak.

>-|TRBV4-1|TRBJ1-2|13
CASRGLLRNGYTF
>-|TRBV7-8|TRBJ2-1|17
CASSPRPRRSSYNEQFF
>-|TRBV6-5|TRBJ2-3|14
CASSYVQGRDTQYF
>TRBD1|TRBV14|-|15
CASSPFGTGGYEQYF
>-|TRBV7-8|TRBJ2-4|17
CASSQGPVLGGKNIQYF
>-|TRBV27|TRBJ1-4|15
CASSSPWQGIEKLFF
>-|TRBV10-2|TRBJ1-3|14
CASSVGASGNTIYF
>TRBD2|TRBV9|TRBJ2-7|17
CASSVGLAGLVGEEQYF
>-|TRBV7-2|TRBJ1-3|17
CASSLYAPRSSGNTIYF
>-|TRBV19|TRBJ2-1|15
CASSRSSAPGNEQFF
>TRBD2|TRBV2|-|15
CASNALAASSYEQYF
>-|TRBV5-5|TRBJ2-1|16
CASSGIGEVKYNEQFF
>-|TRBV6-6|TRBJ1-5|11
CASSYDRPQHF
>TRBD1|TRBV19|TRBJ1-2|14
CASSGTVQAYGYTF
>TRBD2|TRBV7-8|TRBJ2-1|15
CASSSGGPSYNEQFF
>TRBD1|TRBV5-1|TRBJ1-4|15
CASSDRTGTNEKLFF
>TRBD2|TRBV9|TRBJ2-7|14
CASSVSGTSYEQYF
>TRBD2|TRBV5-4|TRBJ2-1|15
CASSSGGGRVGEQFF
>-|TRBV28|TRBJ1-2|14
CASSLSYLGYGYTF
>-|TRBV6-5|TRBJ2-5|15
CASSYSFGAQETQYF
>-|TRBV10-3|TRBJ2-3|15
CAISESERPTDTQYF
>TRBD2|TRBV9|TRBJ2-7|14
CASSVASGSYEQYF
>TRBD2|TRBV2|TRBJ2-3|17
CASSDGASGVGADTQYF
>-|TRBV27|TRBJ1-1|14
CASSLLSAGTEAFF
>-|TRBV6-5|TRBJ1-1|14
CASSETDGNTEAFF
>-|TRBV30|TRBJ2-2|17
CAWSDFGHQKNTGELFF
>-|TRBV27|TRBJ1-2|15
CASSPVWRGNYGYTF
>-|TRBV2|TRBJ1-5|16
CASSVMGGRSNQPQHF
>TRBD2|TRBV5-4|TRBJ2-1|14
CASSLWLADNEQFF
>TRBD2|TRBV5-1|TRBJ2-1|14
CASSGLAGVGEQFF
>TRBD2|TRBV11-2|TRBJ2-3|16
CASSLRVSGSADTQYF
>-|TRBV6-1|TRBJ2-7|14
CASSESLSLPGEYF
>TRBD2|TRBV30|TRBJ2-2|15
CAWSVIGLDTGELFF